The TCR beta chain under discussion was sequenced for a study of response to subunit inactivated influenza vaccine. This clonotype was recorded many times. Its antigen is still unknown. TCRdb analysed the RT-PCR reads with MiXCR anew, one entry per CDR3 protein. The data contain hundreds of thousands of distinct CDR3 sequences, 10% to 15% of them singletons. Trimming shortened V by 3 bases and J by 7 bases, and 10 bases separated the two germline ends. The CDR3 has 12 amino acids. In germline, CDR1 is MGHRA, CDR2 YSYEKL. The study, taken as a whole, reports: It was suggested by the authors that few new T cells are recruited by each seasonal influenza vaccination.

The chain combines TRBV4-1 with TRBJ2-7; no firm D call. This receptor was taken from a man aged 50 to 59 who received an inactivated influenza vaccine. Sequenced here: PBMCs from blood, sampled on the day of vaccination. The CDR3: CASSQPYGEQYF. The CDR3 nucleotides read TGCGCCAGCAGCCAGCCGTACGGGGAGCAGTACTTC.